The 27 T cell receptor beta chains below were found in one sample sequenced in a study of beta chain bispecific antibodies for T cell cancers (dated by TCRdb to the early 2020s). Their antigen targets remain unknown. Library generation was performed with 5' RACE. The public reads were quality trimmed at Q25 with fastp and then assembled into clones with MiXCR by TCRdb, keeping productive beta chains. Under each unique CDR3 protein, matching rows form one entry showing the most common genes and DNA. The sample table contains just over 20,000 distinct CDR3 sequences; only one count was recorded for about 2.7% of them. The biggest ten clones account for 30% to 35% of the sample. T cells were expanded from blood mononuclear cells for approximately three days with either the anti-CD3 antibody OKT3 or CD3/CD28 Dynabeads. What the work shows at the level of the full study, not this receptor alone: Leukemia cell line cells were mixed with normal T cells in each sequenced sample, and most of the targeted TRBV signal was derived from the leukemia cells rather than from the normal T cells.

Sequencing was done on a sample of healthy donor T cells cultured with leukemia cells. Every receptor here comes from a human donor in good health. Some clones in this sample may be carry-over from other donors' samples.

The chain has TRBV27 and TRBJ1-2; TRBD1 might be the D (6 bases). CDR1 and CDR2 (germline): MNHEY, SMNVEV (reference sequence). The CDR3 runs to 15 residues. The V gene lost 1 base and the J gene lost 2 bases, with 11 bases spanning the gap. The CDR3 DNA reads TGTGCCAGCAGTTTATACGGGGGCGGAAACTATGGCTACACCTTC. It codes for CASSLYGGGNYGYTF.

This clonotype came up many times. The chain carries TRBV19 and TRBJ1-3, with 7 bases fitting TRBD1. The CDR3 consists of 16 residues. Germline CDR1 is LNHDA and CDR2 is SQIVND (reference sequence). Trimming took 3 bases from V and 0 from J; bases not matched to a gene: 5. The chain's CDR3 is CASSMEDRASGNTIYF. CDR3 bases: TGTGCCAGTAGTATGGAAGACAGGGCCTCTGGAAACACCATATATTTT.

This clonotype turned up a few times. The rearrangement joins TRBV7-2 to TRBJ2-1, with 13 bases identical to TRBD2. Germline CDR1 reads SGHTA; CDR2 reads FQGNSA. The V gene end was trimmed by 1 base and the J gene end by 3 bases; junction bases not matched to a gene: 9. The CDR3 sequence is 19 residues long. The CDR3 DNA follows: TGTGCCAGCAGCTTAGAGTCACGACTAGCGGGGGGCAACTACAATGAGCAGTTCTTC. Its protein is CASSLESRLAGGNYNEQFF.

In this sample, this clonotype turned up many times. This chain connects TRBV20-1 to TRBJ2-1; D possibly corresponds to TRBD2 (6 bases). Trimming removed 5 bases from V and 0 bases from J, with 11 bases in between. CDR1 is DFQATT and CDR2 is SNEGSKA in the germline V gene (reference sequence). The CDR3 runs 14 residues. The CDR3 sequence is CSASRDFSYNEQFF. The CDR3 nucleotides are TGCAGTGCTTCTCGGGACTTCTCCTACAATGAGCAGTTCTTC.

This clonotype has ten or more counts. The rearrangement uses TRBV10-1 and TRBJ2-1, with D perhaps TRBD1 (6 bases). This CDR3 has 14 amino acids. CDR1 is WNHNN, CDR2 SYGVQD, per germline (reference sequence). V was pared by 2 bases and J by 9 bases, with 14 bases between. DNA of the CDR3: TGCGCCAGCAGTGAGCAGCCGACCAGGGGTGAGCAGTTCTTC. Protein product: CASSEQPTRGEQFF.

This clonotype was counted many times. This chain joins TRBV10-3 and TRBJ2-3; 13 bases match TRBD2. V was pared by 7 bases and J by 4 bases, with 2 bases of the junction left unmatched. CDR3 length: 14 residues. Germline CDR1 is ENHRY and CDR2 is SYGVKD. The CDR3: CAITGTSGADTQYF. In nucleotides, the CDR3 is TGTGCCATCACCGGGACTAGCGGGGCAGATACGCAGTATTTT.

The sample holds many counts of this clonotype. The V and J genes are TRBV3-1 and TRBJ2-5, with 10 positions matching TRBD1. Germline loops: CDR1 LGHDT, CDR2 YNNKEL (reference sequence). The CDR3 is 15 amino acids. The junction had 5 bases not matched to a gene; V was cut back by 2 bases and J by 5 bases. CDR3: CASSQTGTGVETQYF. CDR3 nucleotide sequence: TGTGCCAGCAGCCAAACCGGGACAGGGGTCGAGACCCAGTACTTC.

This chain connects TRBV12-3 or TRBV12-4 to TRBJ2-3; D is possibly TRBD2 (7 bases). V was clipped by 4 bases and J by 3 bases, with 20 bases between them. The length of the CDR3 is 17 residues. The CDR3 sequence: CASSSRPGGGKTDTQYF. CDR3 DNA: TGTGCCAGCAGTTCCAGACCGGGGGGCGGGAAAACAGATACGCAGTATTTT.

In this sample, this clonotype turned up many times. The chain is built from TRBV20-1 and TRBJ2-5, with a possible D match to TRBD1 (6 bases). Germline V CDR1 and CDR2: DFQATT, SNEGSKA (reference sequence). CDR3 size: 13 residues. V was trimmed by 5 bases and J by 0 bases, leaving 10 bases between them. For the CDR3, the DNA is TGCAGTGCTGTCGGACAGTACCAAGAGACCCAGTACTTC. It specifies CSAVGQYQETQYF.

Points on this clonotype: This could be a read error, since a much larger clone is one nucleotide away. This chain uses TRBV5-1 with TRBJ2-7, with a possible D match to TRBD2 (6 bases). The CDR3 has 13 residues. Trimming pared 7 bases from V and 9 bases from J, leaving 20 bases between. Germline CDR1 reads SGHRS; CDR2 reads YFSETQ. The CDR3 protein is CASHTEFWGGQYF. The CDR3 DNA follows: TGCGCCAGCCACACGGAGTTTTGGGGAGGGCAGTACTTC.

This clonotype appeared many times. CDR3 DNA: TGTGCCAGCAGCCAAGATTCCCTCATTGGAGATACGCAGTATTTT. Amino acids: CASSQDSLIGDTQYF. This chain uses TRBV4-2 with TRBJ2-3; the D is unclear. Trimming removed 0 bases at V and 5 bases at J, with 12 bases between. The germline V gene has CDR1 LGHNA and CDR2 YNFKEQ. The CDR3 consists of 15 residues.

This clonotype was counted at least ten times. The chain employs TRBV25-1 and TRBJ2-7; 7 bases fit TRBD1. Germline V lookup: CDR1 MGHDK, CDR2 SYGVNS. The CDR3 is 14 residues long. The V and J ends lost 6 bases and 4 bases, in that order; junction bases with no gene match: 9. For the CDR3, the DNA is TGTGCCAGCAGCTTTTCGGGACAGAGTTACGAGCAGTACTTC. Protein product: CASSFSGQSYEQYF.

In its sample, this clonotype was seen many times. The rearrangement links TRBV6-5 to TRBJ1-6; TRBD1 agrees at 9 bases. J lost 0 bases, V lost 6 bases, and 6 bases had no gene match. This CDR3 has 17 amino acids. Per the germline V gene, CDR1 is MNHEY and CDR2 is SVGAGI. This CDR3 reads CASSGDRALSYNSPLHF. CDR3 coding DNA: TGTGCCAGCAGCGGGGACAGGGCTCTCTCCTATAATTCACCCCTCCACTTT.

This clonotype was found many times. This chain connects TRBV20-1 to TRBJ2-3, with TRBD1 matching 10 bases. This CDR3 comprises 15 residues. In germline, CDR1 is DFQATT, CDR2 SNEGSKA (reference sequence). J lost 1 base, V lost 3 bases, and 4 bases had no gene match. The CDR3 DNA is TGCAGTGCTAGCCCCGGGACAGGGGGCACAGATACGCAGTATTTT. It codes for CSASPGTGGTDTQYF.

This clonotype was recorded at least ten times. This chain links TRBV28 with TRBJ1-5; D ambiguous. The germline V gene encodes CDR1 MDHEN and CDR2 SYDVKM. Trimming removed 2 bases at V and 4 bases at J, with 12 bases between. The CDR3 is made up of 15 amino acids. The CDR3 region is CASSLGTTGNQPQHF. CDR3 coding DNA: TGTGCCAGCAGTTTAGGTACGACGGGTAATCAGCCCCAGCATTTT.

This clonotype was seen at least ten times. The DNA for the CDR3 is TGCGCCAGCAGCCAAGACGGGGGGGAGACCCAGTACTTC. Encoded protein: CASSQDGGETQYF. The genes are TRBV4-1 and TRBJ2-5; 7 bases fit TRBD2. From germline, CDR1 is MGHRA and CDR2 YSYEKL. J lost 5 bases, V lost 0 bases, and 0 bases had no gene match. The CDR3 loop spans 13 amino acids.

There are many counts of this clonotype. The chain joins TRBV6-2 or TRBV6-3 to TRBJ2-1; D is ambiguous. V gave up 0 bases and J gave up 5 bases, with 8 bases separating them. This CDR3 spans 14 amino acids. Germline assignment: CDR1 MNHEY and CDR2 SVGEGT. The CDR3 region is CASSYSSWDNEQFF. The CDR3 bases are TGTGCCAGCAGTTACTCGAGCTGGGACAATGAGCAGTTCTTC.

The DNA of the CDR3 is TGTGCCAGCAGCCCACCTCTGACAGGCACCTACGAGCAGTACTTC. Amino acids: CASSPPLTGTYEQYF. This sequence joins TRBV12-3 or TRBV12-4 and TRBJ2-7; tentatively, D is TRBD1 (6 bases). V lost 6 bases and J 2 bases, leaving 17 bases between the germline ends. The CDR3 spans 15 residues.

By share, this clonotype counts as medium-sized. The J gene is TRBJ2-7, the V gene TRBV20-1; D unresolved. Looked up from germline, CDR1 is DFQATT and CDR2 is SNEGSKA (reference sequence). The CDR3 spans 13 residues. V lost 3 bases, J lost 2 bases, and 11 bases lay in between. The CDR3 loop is CSARLVSTYEQYF. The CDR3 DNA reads TGCAGTGCTAGGTTAGTCAGTACCTACGAGCAGTACTTC.

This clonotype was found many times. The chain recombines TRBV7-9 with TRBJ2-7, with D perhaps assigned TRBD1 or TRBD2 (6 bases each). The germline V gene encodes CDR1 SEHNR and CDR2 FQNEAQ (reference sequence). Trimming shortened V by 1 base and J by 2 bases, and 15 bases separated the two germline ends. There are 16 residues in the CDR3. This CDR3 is CASSLEGGPTPYEQYF. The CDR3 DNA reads TGTGCCAGCAGCTTAGAGGGGGGCCCCACTCCCTACGAGCAGTACTTC.

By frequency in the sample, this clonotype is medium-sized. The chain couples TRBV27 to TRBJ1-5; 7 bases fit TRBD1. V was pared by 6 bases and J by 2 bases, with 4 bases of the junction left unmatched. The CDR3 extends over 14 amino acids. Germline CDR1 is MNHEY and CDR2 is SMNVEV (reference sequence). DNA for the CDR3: TGTGCCAGCAGCCCTACAGGGGGCAATCAGCCCCAGCATTTT. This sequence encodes CASSPTGGNQPQHF.

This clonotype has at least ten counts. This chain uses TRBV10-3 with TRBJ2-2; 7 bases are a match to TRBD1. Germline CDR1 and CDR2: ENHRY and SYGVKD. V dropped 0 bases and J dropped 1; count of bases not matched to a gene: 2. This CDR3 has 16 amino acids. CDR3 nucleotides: TGTGCCATCAGTGAGTCAGGGACAGAGAACACCGGGGAGCTGTTTTTT. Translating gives CAISESGTENTGELFF.

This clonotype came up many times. The CDR3 protein is CSARGTGDTEAFF. The CDR3 nucleotides read TGCAGTGCTAGAGGGACAGGGGACACTGAAGCTTTCTTT. The chain employs TRBV20-1 and TRBJ1-1; 9 nucleotides line up with TRBD1. There are 13 residues in the CDR3. Germline CDR1 DFQATT, CDR2 SNEGSKA (reference sequence). The V and J ends lost 1 base and 3 bases, in that order; junction bases with no gene match: 0.

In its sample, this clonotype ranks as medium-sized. The CDR3 DNA sequence: TGCGCCAGCAGAGAGACGAGCATGAACACTGAAGCTTTCTTT. Protein sequence: CASRETSMNTEAFF. J is TRBJ1-1 and V is TRBV5-1; no clear D gene. Germline V gene data show CDR1 as SGHRS and CDR2 as YFSETQ. V shed 5 bases and J shed 0 bases, with 11 bases lying between them. The CDR3 consists of 14 residues.

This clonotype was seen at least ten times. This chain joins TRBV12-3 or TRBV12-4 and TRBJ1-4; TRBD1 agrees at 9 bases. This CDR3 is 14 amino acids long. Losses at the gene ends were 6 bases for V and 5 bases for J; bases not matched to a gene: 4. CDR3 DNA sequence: TGTGCCAGCAGCCCTGGACAGGGGAATGAAAAACTGTTTTTT. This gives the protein CASSPGQGNEKLFF.

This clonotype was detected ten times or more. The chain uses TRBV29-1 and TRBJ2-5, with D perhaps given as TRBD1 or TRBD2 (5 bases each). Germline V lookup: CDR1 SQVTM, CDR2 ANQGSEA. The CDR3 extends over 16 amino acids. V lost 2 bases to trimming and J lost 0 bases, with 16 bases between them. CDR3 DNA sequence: TGCAGCGTTGAACGATCGGGGCAGCCCAACCAAGAGACCCAGTACTTC. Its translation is CSVERSGQPNQETQYF.

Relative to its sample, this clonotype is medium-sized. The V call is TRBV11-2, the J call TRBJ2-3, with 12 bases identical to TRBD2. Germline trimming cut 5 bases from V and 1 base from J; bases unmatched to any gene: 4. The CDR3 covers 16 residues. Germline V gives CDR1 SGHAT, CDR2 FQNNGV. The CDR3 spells CASSPTSGGRTDTQYF. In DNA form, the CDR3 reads TGTGCCAGCAGCCCCACTAGCGGGGGGCGCACAGATACGCAGTATTTT.